This T cell receptor (beta chain) was obtained from a study of cytotoxic CD8 clonotypes in ibrutinib-treated CLL. The CDR3 runs to 14 residues. V lost 7 bases to trimming and J lost 8 bases; unmatched junction nucleotides: 13. CDR1 is SEHNR, CDR2 FQNEAQ, per germline (reference sequence). Generated by immunoSEQ multiplex PCR, the TCRdb table keeps only in-frame clones and is missing some. This table has tens of thousands of clones, over 60% appearing once. Sequenced here: PBMCs, sampled after 24 months of ibrutinib treatment. V and J are TRBV7-9 and TRBJ1-2; 7 bases map to TRBD1. This clonotype originated in a human donor with chronic lymphocytic leukemia. CDR3 loop: CASTVGTAPVGYTF. The CDR3 DNA is TGTGCCAGCACAGTGGGGACAGCTCCGGTGGGCTACACCTTC.